This T cell receptor beta chain was recovered during a study of blood T cell repertoires in COVID-19. For the study at large: Both acute and convalescent COVID-19 samples were obtained from the United States, Italy and Spain. T cells, B-cell-depleted T cells, or PBMCs provided the cDNA or gDNA that served as material.

Which cohort a participant joined came from the clinical history participants gave. CDR1 and CDR2 from the germline V gene are LNHNV and YYDKDF (reference sequence). The CDR3 spans 15 residues. Trimming pared 1 base from V and 1 base from J, leaving 7 bases between. Repertoires were generated with immunoSEQ multiplex PCR, while TCRdb's copy carries only in-frame clones and drops some. The table records some 390,000 clones, around 92% of them present only once. The sample consisted of PBMCs or T cells enriched from blood (not recorded which). The TCR originated in a woman aged 25 to 39 who had recovered from COVID-19. The chain recombines TRBV15 with TRBJ1-4; no definite D call. The CDR3 bases are TGTGCCACCAGCAGAGGAGGGAAAACTAATGAAAAACTGTTTTTT. Protein product: CATSRGGKTNEKLFF.